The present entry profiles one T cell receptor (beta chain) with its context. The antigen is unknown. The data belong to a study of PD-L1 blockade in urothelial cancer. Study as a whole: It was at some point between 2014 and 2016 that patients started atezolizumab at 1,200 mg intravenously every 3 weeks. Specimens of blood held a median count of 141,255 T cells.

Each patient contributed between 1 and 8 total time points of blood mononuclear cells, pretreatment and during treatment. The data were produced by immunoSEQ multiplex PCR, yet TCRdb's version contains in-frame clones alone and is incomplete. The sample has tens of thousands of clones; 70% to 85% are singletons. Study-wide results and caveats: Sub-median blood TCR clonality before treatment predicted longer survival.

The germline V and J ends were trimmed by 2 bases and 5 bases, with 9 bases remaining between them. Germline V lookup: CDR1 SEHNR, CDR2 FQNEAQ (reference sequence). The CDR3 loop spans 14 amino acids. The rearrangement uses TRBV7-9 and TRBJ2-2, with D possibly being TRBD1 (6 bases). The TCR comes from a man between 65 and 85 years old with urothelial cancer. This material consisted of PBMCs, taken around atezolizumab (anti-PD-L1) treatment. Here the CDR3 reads CASSLRTETGELFF. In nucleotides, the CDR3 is TGTGCCAGCAGCTTAAGGACAGAGACCGGGGAGCTGTTTTTT.